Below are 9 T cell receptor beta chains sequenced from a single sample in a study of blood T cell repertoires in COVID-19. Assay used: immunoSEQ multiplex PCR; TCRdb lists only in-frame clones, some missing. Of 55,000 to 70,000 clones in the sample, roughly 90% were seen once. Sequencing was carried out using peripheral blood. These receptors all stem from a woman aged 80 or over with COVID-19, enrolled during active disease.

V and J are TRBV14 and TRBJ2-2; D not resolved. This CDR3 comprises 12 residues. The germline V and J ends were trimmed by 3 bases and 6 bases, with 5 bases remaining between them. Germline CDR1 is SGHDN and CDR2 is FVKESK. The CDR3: CASSHRAGELFF. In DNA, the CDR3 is TGTGCCAGCAGCCACCGGGCCGGGGAGCTGTTTTTT.

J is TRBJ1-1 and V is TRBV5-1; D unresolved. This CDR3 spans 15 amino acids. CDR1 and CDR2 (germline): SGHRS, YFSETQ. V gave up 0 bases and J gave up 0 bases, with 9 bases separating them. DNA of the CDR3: TGCGCCAGCAGCTTGGAAACGGTTTTGAACACTGAAGCTTTCTTT. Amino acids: CASSLETVLNTEAFF. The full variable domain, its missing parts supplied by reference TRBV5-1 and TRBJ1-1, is KAGVTQTPRYLIKTRGQQVTLSCSPISGHRSVSWYQQTPGQGLQFLFEYFSETQRNKGNFPGRFSGRQFSNSRSEMNVSTLELGDSALYLCASSLETVLNTEAFFGQGTRLTVV.

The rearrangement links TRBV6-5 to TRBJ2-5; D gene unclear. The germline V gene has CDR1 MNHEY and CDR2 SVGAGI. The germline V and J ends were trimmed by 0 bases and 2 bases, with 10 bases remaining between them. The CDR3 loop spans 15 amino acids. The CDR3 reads CASSYSRQKQETQYF. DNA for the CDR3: TGTGCCAGCAGTTACTCGAGGCAGAAACAAGAGACCCAGTACTTC.

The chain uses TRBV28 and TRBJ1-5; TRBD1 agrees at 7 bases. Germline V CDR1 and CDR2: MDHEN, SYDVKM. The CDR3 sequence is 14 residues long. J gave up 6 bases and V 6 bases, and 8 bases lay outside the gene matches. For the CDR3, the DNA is TGTGCCAGCAGAAACACAGGGGTAGGTCAGCCCCAGCATTTT. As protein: CASRNTGVGQPQHF.

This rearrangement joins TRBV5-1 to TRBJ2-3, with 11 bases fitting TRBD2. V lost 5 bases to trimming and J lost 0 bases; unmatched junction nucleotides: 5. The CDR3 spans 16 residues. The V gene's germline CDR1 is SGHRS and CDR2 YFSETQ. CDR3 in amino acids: CASRRGLADSTDTQYF. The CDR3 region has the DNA TGCGCCAGCAGGCGGGGACTAGCGGATAGCACAGATACGCAGTATTTT.

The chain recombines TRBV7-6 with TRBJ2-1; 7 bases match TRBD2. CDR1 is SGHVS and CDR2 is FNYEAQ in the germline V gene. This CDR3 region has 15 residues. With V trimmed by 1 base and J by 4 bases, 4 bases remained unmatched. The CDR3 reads CASSLVSGDYNEQFF. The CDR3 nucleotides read TGTGCCAGCAGCTTAGTCAGCGGGGATTACAATGAGCAGTTCTTC. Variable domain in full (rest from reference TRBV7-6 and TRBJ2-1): GAGVSQSPRYKVTKRGQDVALRCDPISGHVSLYWYRQALGQGPEFLTYFNYEAQQDKSGLPNDRFSAERPEGSISTLTIQRTEQRDSAMYRCASSLVSGDYNEQFFGPGTRLTVL.

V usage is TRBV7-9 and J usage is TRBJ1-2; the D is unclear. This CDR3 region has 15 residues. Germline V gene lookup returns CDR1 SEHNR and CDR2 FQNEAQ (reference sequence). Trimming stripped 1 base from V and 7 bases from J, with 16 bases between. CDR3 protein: CASSLGLRGTSGYTF. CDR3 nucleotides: TGTGCCAGCAGCTTAGGGTTGCGGGGAACTTCTGGCTACACCTTC.

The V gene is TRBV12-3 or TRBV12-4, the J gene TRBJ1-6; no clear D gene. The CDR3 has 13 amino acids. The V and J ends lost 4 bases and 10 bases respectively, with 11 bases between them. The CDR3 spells CASSSSFESPLHF. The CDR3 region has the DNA TGTGCCAGCAGTTCCTCCTTCGAGTCACCCCTCCACTTT.

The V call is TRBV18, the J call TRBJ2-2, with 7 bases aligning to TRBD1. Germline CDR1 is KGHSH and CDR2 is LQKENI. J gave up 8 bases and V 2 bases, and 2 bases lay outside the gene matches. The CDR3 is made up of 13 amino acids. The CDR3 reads CASSPTGAGELFF. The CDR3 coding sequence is TGTGCCAGCTCACCAACAGGGGCTGGGGAGCTGTTTTTT.